Below are 31 T cell receptor beta chains sequenced from a single sample in a study of blood T cell repertoires in COVID-19. Profiling relied on immunoSEQ multiplex PCR, and the TCRdb table lists in-frame clones only, not all of them. The sample includes tens of thousands of clones, about 81% of them seen just once. The sample consisted of peripheral blood. Receptor source: a human donor in a cohort sampled during active COVID-19.

This clone has just one count. The CDR3 nucleotides read TGCAGCGTTGAAGATGGGGTAGCGGCTGAAGCTTTCTTT. Protein: CSVEDGVAAEAFF. The chain links TRBV29-1 to TRBJ1-1; no firm D call. The CDR3 has 13 residues. Germline V gene sequence: CDR1 SQVTM, CDR2 ANQGSEA. V lost 0 bases to trimming and J lost 6 bases, with 11 bases between them.

This chain connects TRBV6-5 to TRBJ1-2; D ambiguous. The CDR3 is 13 amino acids. Looked up from germline, CDR1 is MNHEY and CDR2 is SVGAGI. Deletions cut 0 bases from V and 5 bases from J, with 7 bases between. Written as DNA, the CDR3 is TGTGCCAGCAGTTACTCGAACGGGTATGGCTACACCTTC. Protein product: CASSYSNGYGYTF.

V and J are TRBV7-2 and TRBJ2-2, with TRBD2 as a possible D gene (5 bases). V was clipped by 2 bases and J by 1 base, with 11 bases between them. The V gene's germline CDR1 is SGHTA and CDR2 FQGNSA. This CDR3 spans 16 amino acids. The CDR3 loop is CASSLMRVGNTGELFF. As DNA, the CDR3 is TGTGCCAGCAGCTTAATGCGGGTAGGGAACACCGGGGAGCTGTTTTTT.

The chain is built from TRBV5-4 and TRBJ2-5; no definite D call. CDR1 is SGHNT, CDR2 YYREEE, per germline (reference sequence). With 0 bases removed from V and 3 bases from J, the gap between germline ends came to 18 bases. CDR3 length equals 17 residues. The chain's CDR3 is CASSLALLEQTKETQYF. The CDR3 bases are TGTGCCAGCAGCTTGGCCCTTTTAGAACAGACAAAAGAGACCCAGTACTTC.

The chain recombines TRBV7-2 with TRBJ1-2, with TRBD1 as a possible D gene (5 bases). The germline V and J ends were trimmed by 5 bases and 6 bases, with 16 bases remaining between them. The CDR3 spans 14 residues. CDR1 is SGHTA and CDR2 is FQGNSA in the germline V gene. CDR3 sequence: CASSSRPGGDGYTF. For the CDR3, the DNA is TGTGCCAGCAGCAGCAGACCGGGAGGGGATGGCTACACCTTC.

The rearrangement uses TRBV19 and TRBJ1-1; TRBD1 aligns across 7 bases. Germline V CDR1 and CDR2: LNHDA, SQIVND (reference sequence). This CDR3 region has 14 residues. Losses at the gene ends were 7 bases for V and 4 bases for J; bases not matched to a gene: 9. CDR3 in DNA: TGTGCCAGTATTGGCAGGGGGGATGCCACTGAAGCTTTCTTT. Translation: CASIGRGDATEAFF.

The CDR3 sequence is CASIRISRLVGDTQYF. The CDR3 region has the DNA TGTGCCAGCATCCGAATATCTAGACTAGTTGGAGATACGCAGTATTTT. This sequence joins TRBV6-4 and TRBJ2-3, with D maybe TRBD2 (6 bases). In germline, CDR1 is MRHNA, CDR2 SNTAGT. V gave up 7 bases and J gave up 5 bases, with 22 bases separating them. The CDR3 has 16 amino acids.

The chain couples TRBV10-3 to TRBJ2-1, with 7 bases identical to TRBD2. The ends lost 0 bases at V and 6 bases at J; junction bases unmatched: 8. The germline V gene encodes CDR1 ENHRY and CDR2 SYGVKD. The CDR3 is 16 amino acids. The CDR3 sequence is CAISESFRTSGNEQFF. In nucleotides, the CDR3 is TGTGCCATCAGTGAGTCTTTTCGGACTAGTGGCAATGAGCAGTTCTTC.

V gene TRBV27 combines with J gene TRBJ1-4; no clear D. Trimming cost V 7 bases and J 5 bases, with 20 bases left between them. Germline CDR1 MNHEY, CDR2 SMNVEV (reference sequence). The CDR3 extends over 16 amino acids. The CDR3 DNA is TGTGCCAGCACTTTGAACGCGGGGAACCGGAATGAAAAACTGTTTTTT. Translated: CASTLNAGNRNEKLFF.

This chain uses TRBV28 with TRBJ2-7; weak D call: TRBD1 (5 bases). This CDR3 has 12 amino acids. Germline lookup yields CDR1 MDHEN and CDR2 SYDVKM. The germline V and J ends were trimmed by 5 bases and 6 bases, with 11 bases remaining between them. The CDR3 loop is CASSGYRFEQYF. CDR3 sequence (DNA): TGTGCCAGCAGTGGGTACAGGTTCGAGCAGTACTTC.

V gene TRBV6-6 combines with J gene TRBJ2-7; 8 bases line up with TRBD1. CDR1 and CDR2 from the germline V gene are MNHNY and SVGAGI (reference sequence). Losses at the gene ends were 7 bases for V and 3 bases for J; bases not matched to a gene: 8. This CDR3 contains 14 residues. This CDR3 reads CASIAGTGDYEQYF. The CDR3 DNA is TGTGCCAGCATTGCCGGGACAGGAGACTACGAGCAGTACTTC.

This chain connects TRBV6-6 to TRBJ1-2, with D maybe TRBD1 (6 bases). V was cut by 0 bases and J by 7 bases, with 18 bases left in between. Germline loops: CDR1 MNHNY, CDR2 SVGAGI (reference sequence). CDR3 size: 16 residues. The CDR3 is CASSYSDAGQLLGYTF. Here the CDR3 DNA reads TGTGCCAGCAGTTACTCCGACGCAGGACAGCTTCTTGGCTACACCTTC.

The rearrangement joins TRBV4-1 to TRBJ1-5, with 8 bases that match TRBD1. CDR1 MGHRA and CDR2 YSYEKL come from the germline V gene. This CDR3 is built from 17 residues. V lost 0 bases, J lost 9 bases, and 13 bases stayed unmatched. The chain's CDR3 is CASSQDTRTGSLLPQHF. The CDR3 DNA is TGCGCCAGCAGCCAAGATACCAGGACAGGGTCATTATTGCCCCAGCATTTT.

The chain carries TRBV5-1 and TRBJ1-1, with TRBD1 as a possible D gene (6 bases). This CDR3 has 15 amino acids. CDR1 and CDR2 (germline): SGHRS, YFSETQ. V was clipped by 0 bases and J by 5 bases, with 14 bases between them. This CDR3 reads CASSLVAGAETEAFF. The CDR3 nucleotides read TGCGCCAGCAGCTTGGTGGCGGGGGCAGAGACTGAAGCTTTCTTT.

The chain couples TRBV11-3 to TRBJ2-1; 7 bases match TRBD2. Trimming at V came to 0 bases and at J to 2 bases, leaving 1 base not matched to a gene. CDR3 length: 15 residues. Germline V gene data show CDR1 as SGHNT and CDR2 as YENEEA. The CDR3 here is CASSLEGGAYNEQFF. The CDR3, as DNA: TGTGCCAGCAGCTTAGAGGGGGGGGCCTACAATGAGCAGTTCTTC.

V gene TRBV7-6 combines with J gene TRBJ2-7, with TRBD1 matching over 10 bases. The V gene's germline CDR1 is SGHVS and CDR2 FNYEAQ. This CDR3 region has 14 residues. With 1 base clipped from V and 6 bases from J, the junction kept 3 bases outside the gene matches. The CDR3 sequence is CASSLGDRGLEQYF. The CDR3 DNA is TGTGCCAGCAGCTTAGGGGACAGGGGACTCGAGCAGTACTTC.

The gene calls are TRBV24-1 and TRBJ2-1; D perhaps matches TRBD2 (5 bases). V dropped 2 bases and J dropped 7 bases, with 8 bases sitting between them. Per germline, CDR1 KGHDR and CDR2 SFDVKD. This CDR3 comprises 13 residues. DNA for the CDR3: TGTGCCACCAGTGATTCGGACTCAAATGAGCAGTTCTTC. This sequence encodes CATSDSDSNEQFF.

V and J are TRBV18 and TRBJ2-7; D is ambiguous. This CDR3 has 16 residues. The V end was cut by 2 bases, the J end by 3 bases, with 17 bases between. CDR1 and CDR2 from the germline V gene are KGHSH and LQKENI. The CDR3 DNA sequence: TGTGCCAGCTCACCAAGCCGACACATACACATCTACGAGCAGTACTTC. This codes for CASSPSRHIHIYEQYF.

This chain connects TRBV28 to TRBJ2-7, with a tentative D call TRBD1 (6 bases). Trimming removed 2 bases from V and 3 bases from J, with 14 bases in between. Germline V gene data show CDR1 as MDHEN and CDR2 as SYDVKM. This CDR3 is 15 amino acids long. The CDR3 DNA is TGTGCCAGCAGTTTACGGACAGCAACACACTACGAGCAGTACTTC. This codes for CASSLRTATHYEQYF.

This clone was picked up one time. The J gene is TRBJ2-7, the V gene TRBV7-2, with D possibly matching TRBD2 (6 bases). This CDR3 is 14 amino acids long. V was clipped by 3 bases and J by 0 bases, with 9 bases between them. Per the germline V gene, CDR1 is SGHTA and CDR2 is FQGNSA. The chain's CDR3 is CASSLAGSSYEQYF. CDR3 nucleotide sequence: TGTGCCAGCAGCTTGGCGGGAAGCTCCTACGAGCAGTACTTC.

The chain has TRBV5-4 and TRBJ1-1, with D tentatively TRBD1 (5 bases). The CDR3 has 12 residues. Germline V gene data show CDR1 as SGHNT and CDR2 as YYREEE (reference sequence). V gave up 4 bases and J gave up 8 bases, with 12 bases separating them. This CDR3 is CASSHDSPEAFF. The CDR3 DNA reads as TGTGCCAGCAGCCATGACAGCCCAGAAGCTTTCTTT.

The V gene is TRBV3-1 (or the pseudogene TRBV3-2), the J gene TRBJ2-7; 15 nucleotides line up with TRBD2. The germline V gene has CDR1 LGHDT and CDR2 YNNKEL (reference sequence). The CDR3 runs to 15 residues. J gave up 6 bases and V 4 bases, and 4 bases lay outside the gene matches. The CDR3 nucleotides are TGTGCCAGCAGCCTCGGACTAGCGGGGGGGCGCGAGCAGTACTTC. Translated, it gives CASSLGLAGGREQYF.

The CDR3 sequence is CASSGGGAFRTGTQYF. The CDR3 coding sequence is TGTGCCAGCAGCGGGGGGGGAGCTTTTCGTACGGGGACCCAGTACTTC. The chain links TRBV11-2 to TRBJ2-5; 7 positions agree with TRBD2. Trimming cost V 5 bases and J 7 bases; bases outside gene matches: 16. The CDR3 consists of 16 residues. Germline values: CDR1 SGHAT, CDR2 FQNNGV.

This clone appeared a single time. This chain joins TRBV30 and TRBJ1-1, with TRBD1 matching 7 bases. The ends lost 3 bases at V and 4 bases at J; junction bases unmatched: 5. This CDR3 contains 13 residues. Germline assignment: CDR1 GTSNPN and CDR2 SVGIG (reference sequence). CDR3 residues: CAWSRDRTTEAFF. CDR3 DNA: TGTGCCTGGAGCCGGGACAGAACCACTGAAGCTTTCTTT. The variable domain in full, completed from reference TRBV30 and TRBJ1-1, reads SQTIHQWPATLVQPVGSPLSLECTVEGTSNPNLYWYRQAAGRGLQLLFYSVGIGQISSEVPQNLSASRPQDRQFILSSKKLLLSDSGFYLCAWSRDRTTEAFFGQGTRLTVV.

This CDR3 reads CASSDPATNEKLFF. In nucleotides, the CDR3 is TGTGCCAGCAGCGATCCGGCAACTAATGAAAAACTGTTTTTT. The chain combines TRBV21-1 with TRBJ1-4. TRBV21-1 is flagged as a pseudogene. CDR3 length equals 14 residues.

This clone was seen only a few times. J is TRBJ2-1 and V is TRBV11-3; 13 bases line up with TRBD2. The CDR3 spans 16 residues. CDR1 and CDR2 from the germline V gene are SGHNT and YENEEA. J was trimmed by 6 bases and V by 5 bases; bases with no gene match: 7. CDR3 bases: TGTGCCAGCAGCCCTCGGACTAGCGGGGGTCTCAATGAGCAGTTCTTC. Its translation is CASSPRTSGGLNEQFF.

This chain links TRBV4-2 with TRBJ1-2, with 12 bases fitting TRBD1. After removal of 0 bases from V and 7 bases from J, the junction contained 6 bases not matched to a gene. Germline loops: CDR1 LGHNA, CDR2 YNFKEQ. This CDR3 has 16 amino acids. CDR3 sequence: CASSQEEGQGASGYTF. The DNA for the CDR3 is TGTGCCAGCAGCCAAGAGGAGGGACAGGGGGCGAGTGGCTACACCTTC.

A few counts support this clone. This chain joins TRBV6-1 and TRBJ2-3; the match to TRBD2 covers 10 bases. Germline-derived CDR1 and CDR2 are MNHNS and SASEGT. The trim removed 4 bases at V and 3 bases at J, leaving 7 bases unmatched. CDR3 length: 16 amino acids. Here the CDR3 reads CASSAIRTSGTDTQYF. The CDR3 DNA is TGTGCCAGCAGTGCTATTCGGACTAGCGGTACAGATACGCAGTATTTT.

V usage is TRBV27 and J usage is TRBJ2-7; D may be TRBD1 (6 bases). This CDR3 spans 12 amino acids. The germline V gene has CDR1 MNHEY and CDR2 SMNVEV (reference sequence). The CDR3 region is CASSTGIHEQYF. The CDR3 DNA reads as TGTGCTTCATCAACAGGGATCCACGAGCAGTACTTC.

The V call is TRBV5-4, the J call TRBJ2-6, with D hard to call. V was pared by 3 bases and J by 0 bases, with 13 bases between. CDR3 length: 17 amino acids. CDR1 and CDR2 (germline): SGHNT, YYREEE (reference sequence). This CDR3 is CASSSRLSYSGANVLTF. The CDR3, as DNA: TGTGCCAGCAGCTCAAGACTGAGCTACTCTGGGGCCAACGTCCTGACTTTC. The full variable domain, with the rest looked up from reference TRBV5-4 and TRBJ2-6, is ETGVTQSPTHLIKTRGQQVTLRCSSQSGHNTVSWYQQALGQGPQFIFQYYREEENGRGNFPPRFSGLQFPNYSSELNVNALELDDSALYLCASSSRLSYSGANVLTFGAGSRLTVL.

Only one count was recorded for this clone. The chain joins TRBV5-1 to TRBJ2-7; D perhaps matches TRBD1 (5 bases). The CDR3 length is 13 residues. V lost 4 bases and J lost 2, with 10 bases in between. Germline V gives CDR1 SGHRS, CDR2 YFSETQ. The CDR3 DNA sequence: TGCGCCAGCAGCACAACAGGTCCCTACGAGCAGTACTTC. Its translation is CASSTTGPYEQYF.